Listed below are T cell receptor beta chains from one sample, sequenced in a study of T cell changes during pregnancy in multiple sclerosis. This table comes from immunoSEQ multiplex PCR, and its TCRdb copy is limited to in-frame clones, with some not included. The sample lists about 43,000 clones, 90% seen once, with roughly 4.8% in the top ten. Specimen: peripheral blood, collected in the second trimester of pregnancy. The receptors were sampled from a female donor in good health, enrolled as a control in a pregnancy study. Each CDR3 is given with its conserved first and last residue. The D gene is left open where the match is weak. Size values are once, few and many counts, or a class for expanded clones, and some rows have none.

TRBV4-1	.	TRBJ1-5	.	TGCGCCAGCAGCCAAGGGCCGGCAGGGGCTAATCAGCCCCAGCATTTT	CASSQGPAGANQPQHF
TRBV12-5	few	TRBJ2-3	.	TGTGCTAGTGGTTCCGACAGCAAGGATACGCAGTATTTT	CASGSDSKDTQYF
TRBV30	.	TRBJ2-7	TRBD2	TGTGCCTGGAGTGTAGTATGGACTAGCGGGGGGGCCCGAGAGCAGTACTTC	CAWSVVWTSGGAREQYF
TRBV9	.	TRBJ1-6	.	TGTGCCAGCAGCGTAGGAGTATACAATTCACCCCTCCACTTT	CASSVGVYNSPLHF
TRBV7-2	.	TRBJ2-5	TRBD2	TGTGCCAGCAGCTCTACGGGACTAGCGGAAGAGACCCAGTACTTC	CASSSTGLAEETQYF
TRBV4-3	.	TRBJ1-2	TRBD1	TGCGCCAGCAGCCCGGGACAGGGATTGGGGCATTACACCTTC	CASSPGQGLGHYTF
TRBV2	.	TRBJ1-2	.	TGTGCCAGCAGTGAACGCCGCCCGACAGGCTATGGCTACACCTTC	CASSERRPTGYGYTF
TRBV6-5	.	TRBJ2-5	TRBD1	TGTGCCACCCGTCGGGACAGGACTCAAGAGACCCAGTACTTC	CATRRDRTQETQYF
TRBV5-5	.	TRBJ2-2	TRBD2	TGTGCCAGCAGCTTGGGGATAGCGGGCACCGGGGAGCTGTTTTTT	CASSLGIAGTGELFF
TRBV4-3	.	TRBJ1-4	TRBD1	TGCGCCAGCAGCCAAGGACAGGGGAATGAAAAACTGTTTTTT	CASSQGQGNEKLFF
TRBV4-3	.	TRBJ1-2	TRBD1	TGCGCCAGCAGCCAAGATCTCCCAGGGGGCGATGGCTACACCTTC	CASSQDLPGGDGYTF
TRBV6-1	.	TRBJ1-3	TRBD1	TGTGCCAGCAGCGGACAGGGGTCGTATGGAAACACCATATATTTT	CASSGQGSYGNTIYF
TRBV2	.	TRBJ1-5	.	TGTGCCAGCACTTTGAACGAGGCCCTCAATCAGCCCCAGCATTTT	CASTLNEALNQPQHF
TRBV18	.	TRBJ1-6	.	TGTGCCAGCTCACCTAGCCAACCGGGAGGCAATTCACCCCTCCACTTT	CASSPSQPGGNSPLHF
TRBV7-2	.	TRBJ1-5	.	TGTGCCAGCAGCTTAGATAGTGGCAATCAGCCCCAGCATTTT	CASSLDSGNQPQHF
TRBV27	once	TRBJ2-5	TRBD2	TGTGCCAGCAGTTTATTGACTAGCGGGACCAAAGAGACCCAGTACTTC	CASSLLTSGTKETQYF
TRBV10-3	.	TRBJ2-7	TRBD1	TGTGCCATCCGGGACAGGGCCCCCTACGAGCAGTACTTC	CAIRDRAPYEQYF
TRBV2	once	TRBJ2-1	TRBD1	TGTGCCAGCAGTCCCGGGACAGGGCCCGATGAGCAGTTCTTC	CASSPGTGPDEQFF
TRBV27	.	TRBJ2-5	TRBD1	TGTGCCAGCAGTTTTACAGGGGGACAAGAGACCCAGTACTTC	CASSFTGGQETQYF
TRBV5-1	.	TRBJ2-1	.	TGCGCCAGCAGCTTTGAAGCGGGTAGCTCCTACAATGAGCAGTTCTTC	CASSFEAGSSYNEQFF
TRBV27	.	TRBJ2-2	.	TGTGCCAGCAGTTTCGGGGGGAACACCGGGGAGCTGTTTTTT	CASSFGGNTGELFF
TRBV10-1	.	TRBJ2-3	TRBD1	TGCGCCAGCAGTGAGTGGTCTTCAGGGGGTGGAGATACGCAGTATTTT	CASSEWSSGGGDTQYF
TRBV27	.	TRBJ2-1	TRBD2	TGTGCCAGCACCGCCGGGACTAGTGGCAATGAGCAGTTCTTC	CASTAGTSGNEQFF
TRBV11-3	.	TRBJ2-3	.	TGTGCCAGCAGCTTTTATACAGATACGCAGTATTTT	CASSFYTDTQYF
TRBV4-3	.	TRBJ2-7	TRBD2	TGCGCCAGCAGCCAAGTGGGGGGGAGAAGCTACGAGCAGTACTTC	CASSQVGGRSYEQYF
TRBV15	once	TRBJ1-2	.	TGTGCCACCAGCAACCAGATTAACTATGGCTACACCTTC	CATSNQINYGYTF
TRBV5-1	.	TRBJ2-1	TRBD1	TGCGCCAGCAACTCGGGACAGGGGGGCCCCAATGAGCAGTTCTTC	CASNSGQGGPNEQFF
TRBV29-1	.	TRBJ2-6	.	TGCAGCGTTGAATGGGGCGGATCTGGGGCCAACGTCCTGACTTTC	CSVEWGGSGANVLTF
TRBV10-2	.	TRBJ2-7	.	TGCGCCAGCAGTGAAACCCTCGGACTGGCGGTCAACGAGCAGTACTTC	CASSETLGLAVNEQYF
TRBV25-1	.	TRBJ1-2	.	TGTGCCAGCAGTGAATATATTAGGGGTGGCTACACCTTC	CASSEYIRGGYTF
TRBV4-1	few	TRBJ1-5	.	TGCGCCAGCAGCCAAGAGTGGCAGGGTAATCAGCCCCAGCATTTT	CASSQEWQGNQPQHF
TRBV27	.	TRBJ2-6	.	TGTGCCAGCAGTTTTGGACAGCCCTCTGGGGCCAACGTCCTGACTTTC	CASSFGQPSGANVLTF
TRBV6-7	.	TRBJ2-7	TRBD1	TGTGCCAGCAGTCCCGAGACAGGGGGCTACGAGCAGTACTTC	CASSPETGGYEQYF
TRBV28	.	TRBJ2-7	TRBD1	TGTGCCAGCAATAGACCCCGGGACAGGGGTTACGAGCAGTACTTC	CASNRPRDRGYEQYF
TRBV19	.	TRBJ2-5	TRBD1	TGTGCCAGTAGTGCCGGACAGGGTCGGGAGACCCAGTACTTC	CASSAGQGRETQYF